The clone carrying this T cell receptor (beta chain) showed up just once. Its antigen is unidentified. The assay was immunoSEQ multiplex PCR, and TCRdb's table has in-frame clones only and misses some. In the table there are about 24,000 clones, approximately 85% of which are singletons. Germline assignment: CDR1 SNHLY and CDR2 FYNNEI. The V end lost 3 bases, the J end lost 5 bases, and 11 bases lay between the germline ends. This CDR3 has 13 amino acids. This specimen comes from a study of OX40 agonist ivuxolimab in advanced cancers. Study at large: At 0.01 to 10 mg/kg, ivuxolimab was administered intravenously to patients every 2 weeks. Three patients got partial responses; one had hepatocellular carcinoma and two had cutaneous melanoma.

Study-wide results and caveats: Mean expanded clone counts were higher in CD8+ than CD4+ T cells.

This specimen consisted of CD4+ or CD8+ T cells sorted from blood, obtained in a trial of the OX40 agonist ivuxolimab. The receptor comes from an adult with an advanced solid tumor such as melanoma, head and neck, liver or kidney cancer. The chain uses TRBV2 and TRBJ2-7; D might be TRBD2 (6 bases). CDR3 amino acids: CASSDLDYDEQYF. The CDR3 DNA is TGTGCCAGCAGTGACTTGGACTACGACGAGCAGTACTTC.